What follows are 27 T cell receptor beta chains derived from one specimen sequenced in a study of T cell responses to AZD1222 COVID-19 vaccine. Assay used: immunoSEQ multiplex PCR; TCRdb lists only in-frame clones, some missing. The sample yields about 120,000 clones, 91% seen once. The material sequenced was peripheral blood, taken on day 0 of AZD1222 vaccination. The receptors originated from an adult in good health.

The rearrangement uses TRBV2 and TRBJ2-1; D might be TRBD2 (7 bases). The CDR3 spans 15 residues. Germline V gene lookup returns CDR1 SNHLY and CDR2 FYNNEI. V was pared by 8 bases and J by 6 bases, with 20 bases between. In DNA, the CDR3 is TGTGCCAGCGCCACTGGGGGGGGCGCAGGCAATGAGCAGTTCTTC. Its protein product is CASATGGGAGNEQFF.

The chain links TRBV5-6 to TRBJ1-5; perhaps TRBD1 as D (5 bases). Germline values: CDR1 SGHDT, CDR2 YYEEEE. V lost 1 base, J lost 4 bases, and 15 bases lay in between. This CDR3 is built from 16 residues. Written as DNA, the CDR3 is TGTGCCAGCAGCTTGAGGGTGGGGGGTCCGAATCAGCCCCAGCATTTT. This gives the protein CASSLRVGGPNQPQHF.

The V call is TRBV28, the J call TRBJ1-1; 7 nucleotides match TRBD1. Germline CDR1 and CDR2: MDHEN and SYDVKM. After removal of 5 bases from V and 6 bases from J, the junction contained 12 bases not matched to a gene. The CDR3 is 15 residues long. The CDR3 bases are TGTGCCAGCAGTCCGGGCAGGGGGGGGGACGCTGAAGCTTTCTTT. This encodes CASSPGRGGDAEAFF.

The chain joins TRBV28 to TRBJ2-5; 10 bases fit TRBD1. The V and J ends lost 2 bases and 2 bases, in that order; junction bases with no gene match: 2. Germline lookup yields CDR1 MDHEN and CDR2 SYDVKM. This CDR3 contains 15 residues. Here the CDR3 reads CASSLPGQGQETQYF. DNA for the CDR3: TGTGCCAGCAGTTTACCGGGACAGGGGCAAGAGACCCAGTACTTC.

V is TRBV5-1 and J is TRBJ2-7; unclear D gene. CDR1 and CDR2 (germline): SGHRS, YFSETQ. V was shortened by 4 bases and J by 3 bases, with 5 bases between the two germline ends. The CDR3 has 11 amino acids. The CDR3 region has the DNA TGCGCCAGCAGCAGAGACTACGAGCAGTACTTC. It encodes CASSRDYEQYF.

The J gene is TRBJ2-3, the V gene TRBV9; D is ambiguous. V gave up 4 bases and J gave up 3 bases, with 9 bases separating them. Germline V gene data show CDR1 as SGDLS and CDR2 as YYNGEE. CDR3 size: 13 residues. The CDR3 bases are TGTGCCAGCAGCTATTGGTCGACAGATACGCAGTATTTT. This codes for CASSYWSTDTQYF.

This chain uses TRBV28 with TRBJ1-4; 8 positions agree with TRBD1. Trimming removed 4 bases from V and 15 bases from J; junction bases left unmatched: 13. Per germline, CDR1 MDHEN and CDR2 SYDVKM. The CDR3 runs to 14 residues. The CDR3 reads CASSSTDRARSLFF. As DNA, the CDR3 is TGTGCCAGCAGTTCGACGGACAGGGCCCGGAGTTTGTTTTTT.

The chain combines TRBV7-9 with TRBJ1-2; D unclear. Trimming removed 5 bases at V and 6 bases at J, with 10 bases between. This CDR3 spans 12 amino acids. Germline V gives CDR1 SEHNR, CDR2 FQNEAQ (reference sequence). As DNA, the CDR3 is TGTGCCAGCAGCAAGGGAGTTCATGGCTACACCTTC. Its translation is CASSKGVHGYTF.

CDR3 in DNA: TGTGCCAGCAGCTACCGTCTCTACGAGCAGTACTTC. As protein: CASSYRLYEQYF. V gene TRBV14 combines with J gene TRBJ2-7; D unclear. Germline CDR1 SGHDN, CDR2 FVKESK. The CDR3 is made up of 12 amino acids. V shed 5 bases and J shed 3 bases, with 8 bases lying between them.

CDR3 DNA sequence: TGTGCCAGCACGGCAGACATGAAATTTAACTATGGCTACACCTTC. Translated, it gives CASTADMKFNYGYTF. The J gene is TRBJ1-2, the V gene TRBV9, with no clear D. CDR1 is SGDLS, CDR2 YYNGEE, per germline. The V and J ends lost 6 bases and 1 base respectively, with 16 bases between them. This CDR3 contains 15 residues. The full variable domain, with the rest looked up from reference TRBV9 and TRBJ1-2, is DSGVTQTPKHLITATGQRVTLRCSPRSGDLSVYWYQQSLDQGLQFLIQYYNGEERAKGNILERFSAQQFPDLHSELNLSSLELGDSALYFCASTADMKFNYGYTFGSGTRLTVV.

The CDR3 DNA reads as TGTGCCAGCAGCCGTCGGGTGTCAGGGGTTCAGCCCCAGCATTTT. Translation gives CASSRRVSGVQPQHF. The chain couples TRBV2 to TRBJ1-5; D may be TRBD1 (6 bases). V was pared by 6 bases and J by 6 bases, with 18 bases between. There are 15 residues in the CDR3. CDR1 is SNHLY and CDR2 is FYNNEI in the germline V gene.

V gene TRBV12-3 or TRBV12-4 combines with J gene TRBJ2-1, with 7 nucleotides matching TRBD1. This CDR3 comprises 13 residues. Losses at the gene ends were 8 bases for V and 6 bases for J; bases not matched to a gene: 7. CDR3 coding DNA: TGTGCCAGCGATTCGGGACAGAGCAATGAGCAGTTCTTC. Translation: CASDSGQSNEQFF.

The rearrangement links TRBV24-1 to TRBJ2-1; D gene unclear. The V end lost 5 bases, the J end lost 0 bases, and 13 bases lay between the germline ends. Germline CDR1 and CDR2: KGHDR and SFDVKD. The length of the CDR3 is 16 residues. The chain's CDR3 is CATSGLEYSSYNEQFF. The DNA of the CDR3 is TGTGCCACCAGTGGACTCGAGTACTCCTCCTACAATGAGCAGTTCTTC.

The V and J genes are TRBV5-8 and TRBJ2-1; weak D call: TRBD2 (6 bases). CDR1 is SGHTS, CDR2 YDEGEE, per germline. Deletions cut 4 bases from V and 2 bases from J, with 16 bases between. CDR3 length: 16 residues. The CDR3 DNA reads as TGTGCCAGCAGCGCCTTTACTGGCGGGACCTACAATGAGCAGTTCTTC. Translation gives CASSAFTGGTYNEQFF.

J is TRBJ2-1 and V is TRBV24-1, with D perhaps matching TRBD1 or TRBD2 (5 bases each). The CDR3 is 15 amino acids. The V gene lost 4 bases and the J gene lost 2 bases, with 11 bases spanning the gap. Germline assignment: CDR1 KGHDR and CDR2 SFDVKD. CDR3 sequence reads: CATSDVLGAYNEQFF. In nucleotides, the CDR3 is TGTGCCACCAGTGACGTACTAGGGGCCTACAATGAGCAGTTCTTC.

The chain is built from TRBV7-9 and TRBJ1-2; no reliable D call. CDR1 is SEHNR, CDR2 FQNEAQ, per germline (reference sequence). Trimming left V 5 bases short and J 2 bases short, with 12 bases between. CDR3 size: 14 residues. This CDR3 is CASSPLGGNYGYTF. The CDR3 DNA reads TGTGCCAGCAGCCCGCTAGGAGGGAACTATGGCTACACCTTC.

The rearrangement links TRBV5-4 to TRBJ1-1; tentatively, D is TRBD1 (6 bases). Trimming left V 0 bases short and J 4 bases short, with 10 bases between. Germline V gene data show CDR1 as SGHNT and CDR2 as YYREEE (reference sequence). The CDR3 totals 14 residues. For the CDR3, the DNA is TGTGCCAGCAGCTTGGGGGGGCAGAGCACTGAAGCTTTCTTT. Protein: CASSLGGQSTEAFF.

This chain connects TRBV3-1 (or the pseudogene TRBV3-2) to TRBJ1-1; 7 bases map to TRBD1. This CDR3 contains 16 residues. With V trimmed by 2 bases and J by 0 bases, 6 bases remained unmatched. CDR1 is LGHDT and CDR2 is YNNKEL in the germline V gene (reference sequence). CDR3 DNA: TGTGCCAGCAGCCAATATAAGGGGGCGTTGAACACTGAAGCTTTCTTT. This gives the protein CASSQYKGALNTEAFF.

The J gene is TRBJ1-3, the V gene TRBV5-6, with D uncertain. V was trimmed by 4 bases and J by 6 bases, leaving 11 bases between them. CDR1 and CDR2 (germline): SGHDT, YYEEEE. CDR3 length: 13 amino acids. The CDR3 coding sequence is TGTGCCAGCAGCCTCTTTTGGGAAAACACCATATATTTT. Its protein product is CASSLFWENTIYF.

This clone was counted a single time. The V gene is TRBV29-1, the J gene TRBJ1-4, with 7 bases lining up with TRBD1. In germline, CDR1 is SQVTM, CDR2 ANQGSEA. The CDR3 sequence is 13 residues long. Trimming took 4 bases from V and 4 from J; bases not matched to a gene: 3. The CDR3 spells CSVGTGDNEKLFF. Here the CDR3 DNA reads TGCAGCGTTGGAACAGGGGATAATGAAAAACTGTTTTTT.

The chain uses TRBV2 and TRBJ1-4; a possible D gene is TRBD1 (6 bases). This CDR3 spans 14 amino acids. Per germline, CDR1 SNHLY and CDR2 FYNNEI. The V end lost 10 bases, the J end lost 5 bases, and 17 bases lay between the germline ends. The chain's CDR3 is CATKKDRRNEKLFF. The CDR3 region has the DNA TGTGCCACTAAAAAGGACAGACGAAATGAAAAACTGTTTTTT.

This chain joins TRBV5-4 and TRBJ2-1, with a tentative D call TRBD2 (5 bases). The V end was cut by 4 bases, the J end by 6 bases, with 8 bases between. The CDR3 is 12 amino acids. Germline lookup yields CDR1 SGHNT and CDR2 YYREEE (reference sequence). The CDR3 protein is CASSAGGNEQFF. The CDR3 DNA follows: TGTGCCAGCAGCGCGGGTGGCAATGAGCAGTTCTTC. The full variable domain, its missing parts supplied by reference TRBV5-4 and TRBJ2-1, is ETGVTQSPTHLIKTRGQQVTLRCSSQSGHNTVSWYQQALGQGPQFIFQYYREEENGRGNFPPRFSGLQFPNYSSELNVNALELDDSALYLCASSAGGNEQFFGPGTRLTVL.

This clone appeared once. This chain connects TRBV24-1 to TRBJ2-7; D remains ambiguous. CDR3 length: 14 residues. The ends were cut back, 4 bases at V and 5 bases at J, with 14 bases in the middle. CDR1 is KGHDR and CDR2 is SFDVKD in the germline V gene. The CDR3 loop reads CATSDPNRGHEQYF. Written as DNA, the CDR3 is TGTGCCACCAGTGACCCAAACCGTGGGCACGAGCAGTACTTC.

V usage is TRBV19 and J usage is TRBJ2-7; D possibly uses TRBD1 or TRBD2 (5 bases each). The CDR3 loop spans 14 amino acids. The germline V and J ends were trimmed by 11 bases and 0 bases, with 17 bases remaining between them. Germline V gives CDR1 LNHDA, CDR2 SQIVND (reference sequence). Here the CDR3 DNA reads TGTGCCTCCCCCCGGGGCAGGAGCTCCTACGAGCAGTACTTC. Its translation: CASPRGRSSYEQYF. Complete variable domain (other parts from reference TRBV19 and TRBJ2-7): DGGITQSPKYLFRKEGQNVTLSCEQNLNHDAMYWYRQDPGQGLRLIYYSQIVNDFQKGDIAEGYSVSREKKESFPLTVTSAQKNPTAFYLCASPRGRSSYEQYFGPGTRLTVT.

This clone was seen a handful of times. The chain has TRBV18 and TRBJ1-2; D gene unclear. The CDR3 sequence is 13 residues long. Germline V gene data show CDR1 as KGHSH and CDR2 as LQKENI. V lost 6 bases, J lost 7 bases, and 15 bases lay in between. CDR3 coding DNA: TGTGCCAGCTCCCGCGGAGAGGGCCCTGGCTACACCTTC. Translated, it gives CASSRGEGPGYTF.

V gene TRBV5-1 combines with J gene TRBJ1-3, with a tentative D call TRBD1 (5 bases). Germline V gene lookup returns CDR1 SGHRS and CDR2 YFSETQ. V lost 0 bases to trimming and J lost 8 bases, with 12 bases between them. The length of the CDR3 is 14 residues. CDR3 nucleotides: TGCGCCAGCAGCTTGGCCGGCGGGGGAGACACCATATATTTT. This sequence encodes CASSLAGGGDTIYF.

The rearrangement links TRBV29-1 to TRBJ1-1; D is uncertain. V lost 6 bases to trimming and J lost 3 bases, with 11 bases between them. The CDR3 runs 12 residues. CDR1 SQVTM and CDR2 ANQGSEA come from the germline V gene. CDR3 region: CSVARVDTEAFF. The CDR3 DNA is TGCAGCGTGGCACGCGTTGACACTGAAGCTTTCTTT.